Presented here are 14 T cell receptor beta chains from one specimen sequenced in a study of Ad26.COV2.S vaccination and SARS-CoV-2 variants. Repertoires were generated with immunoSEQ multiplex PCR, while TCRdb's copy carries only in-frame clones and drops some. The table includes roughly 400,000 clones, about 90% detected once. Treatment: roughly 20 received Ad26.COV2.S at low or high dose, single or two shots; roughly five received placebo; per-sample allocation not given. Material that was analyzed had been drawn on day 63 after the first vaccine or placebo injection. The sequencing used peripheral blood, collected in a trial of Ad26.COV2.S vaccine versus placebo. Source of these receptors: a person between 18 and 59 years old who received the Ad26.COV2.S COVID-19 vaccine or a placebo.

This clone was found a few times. CDR3 coding DNA: TGTGCCAGCAGCTTGGCGAAAGGGACACTCGAGAATCAGCCCCAGCATTTT. It yields the protein CASSLAKGTLENQPQHF. The genes are TRBV7-9 and TRBJ1-5; tentatively, D is TRBD1 (6 bases). The length of the CDR3 is 17 residues. V was trimmed by 3 bases and J by 4 bases, leaving 19 bases between them. The germline CDR1 and CDR2 sequences are SEHNR and FQNEAQ (reference sequence).

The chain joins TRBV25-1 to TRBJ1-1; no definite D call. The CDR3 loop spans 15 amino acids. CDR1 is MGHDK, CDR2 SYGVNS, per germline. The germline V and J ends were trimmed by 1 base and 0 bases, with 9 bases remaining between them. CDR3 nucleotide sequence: TGTGCCAGCAGTGAATCCCGCGGGCTGAACACTGAAGCTTTCTTT. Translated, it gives CASSESRGLNTEAFF.

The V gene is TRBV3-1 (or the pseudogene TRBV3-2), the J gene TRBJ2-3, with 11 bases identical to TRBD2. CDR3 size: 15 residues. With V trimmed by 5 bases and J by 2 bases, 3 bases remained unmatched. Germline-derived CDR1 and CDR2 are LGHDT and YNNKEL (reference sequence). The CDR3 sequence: CASSDSGGATDTQYF. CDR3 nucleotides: TGTGCCAGCAGCGATAGCGGGGGGGCCACAGATACGCAGTATTTT.

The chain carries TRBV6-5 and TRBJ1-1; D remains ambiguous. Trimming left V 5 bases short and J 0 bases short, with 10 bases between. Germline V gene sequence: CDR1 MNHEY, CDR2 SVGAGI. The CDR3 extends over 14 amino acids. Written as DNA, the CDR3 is TGTGCCAGCAGTAATTCGGCCCTGAACACTGAAGCTTTCTTT. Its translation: CASSNSALNTEAFF.

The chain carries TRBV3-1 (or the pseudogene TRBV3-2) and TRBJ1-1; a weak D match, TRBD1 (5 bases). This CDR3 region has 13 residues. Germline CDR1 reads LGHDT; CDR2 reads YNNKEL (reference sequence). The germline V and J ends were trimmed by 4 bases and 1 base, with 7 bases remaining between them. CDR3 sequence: CASSRDGNTEAFF. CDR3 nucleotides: TGTGCCAGCAGCCGGGACGGGAACACTGAAGCTTTCTTT.

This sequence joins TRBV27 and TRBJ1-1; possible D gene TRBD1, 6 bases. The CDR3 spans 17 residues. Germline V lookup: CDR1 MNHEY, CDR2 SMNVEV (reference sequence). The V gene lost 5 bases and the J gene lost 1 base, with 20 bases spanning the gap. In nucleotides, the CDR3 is TGTGCCAGCAGTCCCCGAGGCGGGGGGCTTCGGAACACTGAAGCTTTCTTT. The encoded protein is CASSPRGGGLRNTEAFF.

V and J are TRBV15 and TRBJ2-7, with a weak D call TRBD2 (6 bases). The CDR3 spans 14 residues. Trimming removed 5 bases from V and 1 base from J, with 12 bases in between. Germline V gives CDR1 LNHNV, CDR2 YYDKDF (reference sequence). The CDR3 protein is CATSPRRGSYEQYF. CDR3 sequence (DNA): TGTGCCACCAGCCCCAGGAGGGGATCCTACGAGCAGTACTTC.

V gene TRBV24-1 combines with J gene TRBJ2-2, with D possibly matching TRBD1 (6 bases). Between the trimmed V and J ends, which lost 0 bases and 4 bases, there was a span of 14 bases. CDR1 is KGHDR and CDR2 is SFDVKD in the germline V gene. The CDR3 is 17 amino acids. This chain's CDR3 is CATSDLGLTGLTGELFF. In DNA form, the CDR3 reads TGTGCCACCAGTGATTTGGGGTTGACAGGTCTCACCGGGGAGCTGTTTTTT.

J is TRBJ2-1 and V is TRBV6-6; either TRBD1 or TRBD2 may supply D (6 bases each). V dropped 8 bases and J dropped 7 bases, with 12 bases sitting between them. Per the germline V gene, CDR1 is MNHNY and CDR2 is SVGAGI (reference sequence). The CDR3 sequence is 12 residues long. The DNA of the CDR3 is TGTGCCAGCCATTGGGGGGCGAATGAGCAGTTCTTC. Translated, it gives CASHWGANEQFF.

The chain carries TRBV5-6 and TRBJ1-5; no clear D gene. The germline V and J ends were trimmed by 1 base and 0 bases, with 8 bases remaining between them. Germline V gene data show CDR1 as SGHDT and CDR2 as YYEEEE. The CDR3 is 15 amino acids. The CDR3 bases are TGTGCCAGCAGCTTGCGAGGGAATAGCAATCAGCCCCAGCATTTT. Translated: CASSLRGNSNQPQHF.

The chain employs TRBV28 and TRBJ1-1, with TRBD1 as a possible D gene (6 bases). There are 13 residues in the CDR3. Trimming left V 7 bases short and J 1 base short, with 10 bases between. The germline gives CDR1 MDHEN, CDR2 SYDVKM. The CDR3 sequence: CASTPGQNTEAFF. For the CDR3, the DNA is TGTGCCAGCACCCCGGGACAGAACACTGAAGCTTTCTTT.

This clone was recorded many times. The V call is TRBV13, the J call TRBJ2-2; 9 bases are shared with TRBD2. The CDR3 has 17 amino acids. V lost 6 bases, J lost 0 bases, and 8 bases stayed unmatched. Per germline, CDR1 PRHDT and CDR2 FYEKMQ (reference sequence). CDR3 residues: CASRLAGTLSNTGELFF. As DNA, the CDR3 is TGTGCCAGCAGACTAGCGGGTACCCTTTCGAACACCGGGGAGCTGTTTTTT.

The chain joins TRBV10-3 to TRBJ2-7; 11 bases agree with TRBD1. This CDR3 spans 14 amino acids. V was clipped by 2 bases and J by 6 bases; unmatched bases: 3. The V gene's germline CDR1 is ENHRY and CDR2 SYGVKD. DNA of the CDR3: TGTGCCATCAGTGAGGGACAGGGGGCAAGCGAGCAGTACTTC. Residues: CAISEGQGASEQYF.

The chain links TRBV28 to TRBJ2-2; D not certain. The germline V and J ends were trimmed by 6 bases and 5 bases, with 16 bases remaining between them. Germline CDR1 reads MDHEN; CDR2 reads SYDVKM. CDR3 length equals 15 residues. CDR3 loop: CASSPRLSRTGELFF. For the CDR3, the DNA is TGTGCCAGCAGCCCCAGGTTAAGTAGGACCGGGGAGCTGTTTTTT.